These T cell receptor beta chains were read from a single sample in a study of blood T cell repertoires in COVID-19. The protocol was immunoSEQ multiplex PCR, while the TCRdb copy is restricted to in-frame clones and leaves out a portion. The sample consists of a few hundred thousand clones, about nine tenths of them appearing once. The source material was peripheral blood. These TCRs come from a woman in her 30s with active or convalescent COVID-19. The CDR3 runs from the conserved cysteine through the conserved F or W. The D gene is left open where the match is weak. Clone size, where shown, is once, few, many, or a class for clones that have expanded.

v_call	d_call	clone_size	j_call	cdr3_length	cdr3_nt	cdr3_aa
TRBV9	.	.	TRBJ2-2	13	TGTGCCAGCAGCGTAGAGGGGTCCGGGGAGCTGTTTTTT	CASSVEGSGELFF
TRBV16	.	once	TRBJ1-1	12	TGTGCCAGCAGCCAATGGGGGGCTGAAGCTTTCTTT	CASSQWGAEAFF
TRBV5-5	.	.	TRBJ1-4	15	TGTGCCAGCAGCCTGGAGGGGATAACTAATGAAAAACTGTTTTTT	CASSLEGITNEKLFF
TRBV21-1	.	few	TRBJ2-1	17	TGTGCCAGCAGGGCACTAGCGGGGGCAACTTCCTACAATGAGCAGTTCTTC	CASRALAGATSYNEQFF
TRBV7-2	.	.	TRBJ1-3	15	TGTGCCAGCAGTCGAACAGGGATTGCGGGAAACACCATATATTTT	CASSRTGIAGNTIYF
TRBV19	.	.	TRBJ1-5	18	TGTGCCAGTAGTATCCCCTTCCCGACAGGCCATAGCAATCAGCCCCAGCATTTT	CASSIPFPTGHSNQPQHF
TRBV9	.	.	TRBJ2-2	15	TGTGCCAGCAGCGTAGGGGGCACTTCCACCGGGGAGCTGTTTTTT	CASSVGGTSTGELFF
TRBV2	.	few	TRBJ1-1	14	TGTGCCAGCAGTGAAGGACACTTGGACACTGAAGCTTTCTTT	CASSEGHLDTEAFF
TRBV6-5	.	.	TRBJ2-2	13	TGTGAGACGGGGATCCCAAGCACCGGGGAGCTGTTTTTT	CETGIPSTGELFF
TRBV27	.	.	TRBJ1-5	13	TGTGCCAGCAGTCCGTCGAGCAATCAGCCCCAGCATTTT	CASSPSSNQPQHF
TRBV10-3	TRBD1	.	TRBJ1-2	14	TGTGCCATCAGCAAGGGACAGGAGAGCTATGGCTACACCTTC	CAISKGQESYGYTF
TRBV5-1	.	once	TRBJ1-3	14	TGCGCCAGCAGTCCAGGGAATATCGGAAACACCATATATTTT	CASSPGNIGNTIYF
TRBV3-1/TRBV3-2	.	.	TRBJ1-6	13	TGTGCCAGCAGCCCCACAAGGGGTTCACCCCTCCACTTT	CASSPTRGSPLHF
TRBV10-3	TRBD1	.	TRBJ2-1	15	TGTGCCATCACATCCTCGGGGACAGCACCCAATGAGCAGTTCTTC	CAITSSGTAPNEQFF
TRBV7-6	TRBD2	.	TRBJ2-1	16	TGTGCCAGCAGCACTAGCGGGGGGGCGACCTACAATGAGCAGTTCTTC	CASSTSGGATYNEQFF
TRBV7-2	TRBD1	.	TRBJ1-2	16	TGTGCCAGCAGCCTTGACAGGGCGGATTCTAACTATGGCTACACCTTC	CASSLDRADSNYGYTF
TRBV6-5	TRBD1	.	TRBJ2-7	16	TGTGCCAGCAGTTACTCCGCTCGGGACAGAGGCTACGAGCAGTACTTC	CASSYSARDRGYEQYF
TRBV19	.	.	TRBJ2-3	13	TGTGCCAGTAGTTCCAACGGACAGAGTGCGCAGTATTTT	CASSSNGQSAQYF
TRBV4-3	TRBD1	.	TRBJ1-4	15	TGCGCCAGCAGCCTCTGGGGACAGGGGAATGAAAAACTGTTTTTT	CASSLWGQGNEKLFF
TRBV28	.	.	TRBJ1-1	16	TGTGCCAGCAGTTTCTCAGGGGCCGGGTCGGGCACTGAAGCTTTCTTT	CASSFSGAGSGTEAFF
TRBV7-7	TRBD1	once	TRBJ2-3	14	TGTGCTAGCAGCTTAGGGACAGGGACGGATACGCAGTATTTT	CASSLGTGTDTQYF
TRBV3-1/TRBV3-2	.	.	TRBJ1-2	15	TGTGCCAGCAGCCAAGGCTGGGCAGCAAACTATGGCTACACCTTC	CASSQGWAANYGYTF
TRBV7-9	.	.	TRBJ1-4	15	TGTGCCAGCAGCTTAGCACAGGGAGAGAATGAAAAACTGTTTTTT	CASSLAQGENEKLFF
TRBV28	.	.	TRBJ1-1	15	TGTGCCAGCAGTTTATCCGGAGGGTCGGGCACTGAAGCTTTCTTT	CASSLSGGSGTEAFF
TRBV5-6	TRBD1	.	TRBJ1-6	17	TGTGCCAGCAGCTTGGCCCCAGGGGGCTATAAGAATTCACCCCTCCACTTT	CASSLAPGGYKNSPLHF
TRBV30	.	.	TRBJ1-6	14	TGTGCCTGGAGTGTACGGGGGGGAGATTCACCCCTCCACTTT	CAWSVRGGDSPLHF
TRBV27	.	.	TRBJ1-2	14	TGTGCCAGCAGACAGGGAACCCTCTATGGCGGCTACACCTTC	CASRQGTLYGGYTF
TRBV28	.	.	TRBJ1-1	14	TGTGCCACCCAGTTTAAAAACAGGAACACTGAAGCTTTCTTT	CATQFKNRNTEAFF
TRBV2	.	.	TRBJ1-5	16	TGTGCCAGCACCCGGGACGGGGGGATGAGCAATCAGCCCCAGCATTTT	CASTRDGGMSNQPQHF
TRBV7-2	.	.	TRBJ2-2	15	TGTGCCAGCAGCCCTCTACTCGGGGGAGCCGGGGAGCTGTTTTTT	CASSPLLGGAGELFF
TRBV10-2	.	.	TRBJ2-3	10	TGCGCCAGCGAGGGAGATACGCAGTATTTT	CASEGDTQYF
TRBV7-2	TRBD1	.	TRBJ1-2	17	TGTGCCAGCAGCTCCTTCAGGGTCAGGGGGAGCTTAGGTGGCTACACCTTC	CASSSFRVRGSLGGYTF
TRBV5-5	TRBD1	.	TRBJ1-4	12	TGTGCCAGCACCAGGGACAGTCAAAAACTGTTTTTT	CASTRDSQKLFF